This T cell receptor (beta chain) emerged from a study of blood T cell repertoires in COVID-19. Trimming removed 2 bases from V and 7 bases from J, with 17 bases in between. The CDR3 runs to 16 residues. CDR1 and CDR2 from the germline V gene are MNHNS and SASEGT. How the authors handled the data: Researchers report that nucleated cell counts were estimated from reference gene primer amplification. Sequenced by immunoSEQ multiplex PCR; TCRdb stores in-frame clones only, minus some. Clonal size and the V and J genes are those of that table, whereas D and trimming came from the DNA. The sample lists a few hundred thousand clones, approximately 85% seen once, with around 2.5% in the top ten.

Sequenced material: peripheral blood. The receptor was derived from a woman between 65 and 79 years old with COVID-19, enrolled during active disease. The gene calls are TRBV6-1 and TRBJ2-2, with a weak D call TRBD2 (6 bases). The CDR3 DNA reads TGTGCCAGCAGTGAATTAGGAATGGGGGGTCACGGGGAGCTGTTTTTT. This gives the protein CASSELGMGGHGELFF.